This passage covers 10 T cell receptor beta chains from one sample sequenced in a study of cytomegalovirus exposure and HLA in healthy donors. PCR involved 60 Vbeta and 13 Jbeta primers. The assay was immunoSEQ multiplex PCR, and TCRdb's table has in-frame clones only and misses some. The sample lists 100,000 to 150,000 clones; about 10% were seen once. The sequenced sample consisted of PBMCs. These TCRs come from a woman between 40 and 50 years old in good health and CMV-seropositive.

This clone occurred a few times. The chain couples TRBV11-2 to TRBJ2-7, with no clear D. Per germline, CDR1 SGHAT and CDR2 FQNNGV. The CDR3 is 13 amino acids. V lost 0 bases and J lost 4, with 7 bases in between. The CDR3 loop reads CASSLERLYEQYF. In nucleotides, the CDR3 is TGTGCCAGCAGCTTAGAGCGGTTATACGAGCAGTACTTC.

The V gene is TRBV6-1, the J gene TRBJ2-5; D is perhaps TRBD1 (5 bases). V lost 2 bases, J lost 7 bases, and 14 bases lay in between. The CDR3 loop spans 14 amino acids. Germline V lookup: CDR1 MNHNS, CDR2 SASEGT. The CDR3 DNA reads as TGTGCCAGCAGTGAAAGGGGTAGCTGGGTGACCCAGTACTTC. Residues: CASSERGSWVTQYF.

Of note for this clone: Its ends do not fully match the called genes, so a read error is possible. The V gene is TRBV7-2, the J gene TRBJ2-1; 12 bases are shared with TRBD2. Germline V gene data show CDR1 as SGHTA and CDR2 as FQGNSA. This CDR3 is built from 15 residues. CDR3 residues: CASSLAGGPYNEQFF. CDR3 nucleotides: TGTGCCAGCAGCCTAGCGGGGGGGCCCTACAATGAGCAGTTCTTC.

This chain joins TRBV7-9 and TRBJ2-1; TRBD1 is a possible D gene (6 bases). CDR1 SEHNR and CDR2 FQNEAQ come from the germline V gene (reference sequence). There are 13 residues in the CDR3. V was shortened by 5 bases and J by 4 bases, with 9 bases between the two germline ends. The DNA for the CDR3 is TGTGCCAGCAGCCGGACAGATTACAATGAGCAGTTCTTC. It codes for CASSRTDYNEQFF.

This sequence joins TRBV5-4 and TRBJ1-2; tentatively, D is TRBD1 (6 bases). CDR3 length equals 13 residues. From germline, CDR1 is SGHNT and CDR2 YYREEE (reference sequence). Trimming shortened V by 5 bases and J by 0 bases, and 8 bases separated the two germline ends. In DNA form, the CDR3 reads TGTGCCAGCAGGGACAGAGCTAACTATGGCTACACCTTC. Amino acid sequence: CASRDRANYGYTF.

The genes are TRBV5-6 and TRBJ2-2, with 10 bases matching TRBD1. The V gene end was trimmed by 4 bases and the J gene end by 2 bases; junction bases not matched to a gene: 5. The CDR3 is 16 amino acids. From germline, CDR1 is SGHDT and CDR2 YYEEEE. The CDR3 here is CASSMGQGLNTGELFF. The CDR3 DNA is TGTGCCAGCAGCATGGGACAGGGGTTAAACACCGGGGAGCTGTTTTTT.

This clone occurred a few times. The chain employs TRBV29-1 and TRBJ1-2; 9 bases agree with TRBD1. CDR1 is SQVTM, CDR2 ANQGSEA, per germline. CDR3 length equals 13 residues. Trimming removed 7 bases from V and 4 bases from J; junction bases left unmatched: 7. CDR3 region: CSASLTGGYGYTF. The CDR3 nucleotides are TGCAGCGCCTCTCTGACAGGGGGCTATGGCTACACCTTC.

This clone was seen a few times. The rearrangement links TRBV5-1 to TRBJ2-5; 11 bases match TRBD2. V was clipped by 4 bases and J by 0 bases; unmatched bases: 14. The CDR3 consists of 19 residues. Germline CDR1 is SGHRS and CDR2 is YFSETQ. This chain's CDR3 is CASSLNVQTGLADQETQYF. For the CDR3, the DNA is TGCGCCAGCAGCCTGAATGTCCAGACGGGACTAGCGGACCAAGAGACCCAGTACTTC.

CDR3: CARGLWPNYEQYF. The CDR3 nucleotides read TGCGCCAGGGGACTCTGGCCCAACTACGAGCAGTACTTC. V gene TRBV10-1 combines with J gene TRBJ2-7; D might be TRBD2 (6 bases). Germline lookup yields CDR1 WNHNN and CDR2 SYGVQD (reference sequence). V dropped 9 bases and J dropped 3 bases, with 15 bases sitting between them. CDR3 length equals 13 residues.

The rearrangement links TRBV2 to TRBJ1-2; D is ambiguous. The V end lost 4 bases, the J end lost 3 bases, and 3 bases lay between the germline ends. CDR1 SNHLY and CDR2 FYNNEI come from the germline V gene. There are 11 residues in the CDR3. CDR3 amino acids: CASSVDYGYTF. The DNA for the CDR3 is TGTGCCAGCAGTGTCGACTATGGCTACACCTTC. The whole variable domain, filled in from reference TRBV2 and TRBJ1-2, reads EPEVTQTPSHQVTQMGQEVILRCVPISNHLYFYWYRQILGQKVEFLVSFYNNEISEKSEIFDDQFSVERPDGSNFTLKIRSTKLEDSAMYFCASSVDYGYTFGSGTRLTVV.